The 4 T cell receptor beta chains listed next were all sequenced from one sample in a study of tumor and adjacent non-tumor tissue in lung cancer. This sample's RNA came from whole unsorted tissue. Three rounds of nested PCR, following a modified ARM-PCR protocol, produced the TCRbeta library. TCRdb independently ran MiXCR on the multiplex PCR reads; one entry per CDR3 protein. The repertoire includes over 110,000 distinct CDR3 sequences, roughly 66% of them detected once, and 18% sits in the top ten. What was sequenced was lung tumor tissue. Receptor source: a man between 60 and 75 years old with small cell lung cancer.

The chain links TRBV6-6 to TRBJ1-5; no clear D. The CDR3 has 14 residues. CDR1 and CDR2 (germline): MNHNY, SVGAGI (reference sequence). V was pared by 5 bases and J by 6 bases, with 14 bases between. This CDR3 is CASSQVIEIQPQHF. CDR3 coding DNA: TGTGCCAGCAGTCAGGTAATCGAGATTCAGCCCCAGCATTTT.

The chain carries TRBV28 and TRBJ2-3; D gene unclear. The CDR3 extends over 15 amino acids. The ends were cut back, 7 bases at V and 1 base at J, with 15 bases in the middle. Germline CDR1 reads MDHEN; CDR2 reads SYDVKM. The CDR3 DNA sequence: TGTGCCAGCAATCCTAAGGCGTCTCGCACAGATACGCAGTATTTT. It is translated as CASNPKASRTDTQYF.

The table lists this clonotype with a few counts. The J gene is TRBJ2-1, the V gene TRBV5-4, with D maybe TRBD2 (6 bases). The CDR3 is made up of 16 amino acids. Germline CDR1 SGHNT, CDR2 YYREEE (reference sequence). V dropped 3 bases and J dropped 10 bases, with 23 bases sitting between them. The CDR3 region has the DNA TGTGCCAGCAGCTCCGGGGGTGGGGTTCGGGAATCGGAGCAGTTCTTC. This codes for CASSSGGGVRESEQFF.

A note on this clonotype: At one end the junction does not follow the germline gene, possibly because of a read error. CDR3 bases: TGTGCCAGCGGGTCCCTAGCGGGGGAAGCCAAAAACATTAAGTACTTC. Encoded protein: CASGSLAGEAKNIKYF. The chain carries TRBV12-3 or TRBV12-4 and TRBJ2-4; 10 positions agree with TRBD2. CDR3 length: 16 residues.